These 28 T cell receptor beta chains originate from one sample sequenced in a study of vaccination and CD4 T cells after COVID-19. The Oncomine TCR Beta short-read assay was applied to DNA of cultured CD4+ T cells. TCRdb re-analysed the PCR reads in MiXCR, keeping a single row per CDR3 protein. Of over 10,000 distinct CDR3 sequences listed, roughly 45% are singletons. Treatment meaning: roughly ten-day PBMC culture with coronavirus spike peptide pools or control peptides (ViraFEST assay). These receptors have no identified antigens. Sequenced material: CD4+ T cells from blood, cultured in vitro. These receptor sequences come from a human donor who had recovered from COVID-19.

The chain recombines TRBV14 with TRBJ2-2; 10 bases are a match to TRBD2. V shed 4 bases and J 4 bases; nucleotides not matched to a gene: 15. CDR1 and CDR2 (germline): SGHDN, FVKESK. CDR3 length equals 19 residues. The DNA of the CDR3 is TGTGCCAGCAGCCGGTGGGTTAGTAGGACTAGCGGTTTCACCGGGGAGCTGTTTTTT. This encodes CASSRWVSRTSGFTGELFF.

The gene calls are TRBV12-3 or TRBV12-4 and TRBJ2-4, with D possibly TRBD1 on 5 matching bases. With 6 bases removed from V and 0 bases from J, the gap between germline ends came to 9 bases. The CDR3 has 14 amino acids. CDR3 DNA: TGTGCCAGCAGCCAGACAGTAGCCAAAAACATTCAGTACTTC. This translates into CASSQTVAKNIQYF.

The chain's CDR3 is CASSELASGRAYEQYF. The CDR3 DNA reads as TGTGCCAGCAGTGAATTAGCCAGCGGGAGGGCCTACGAGCAGTACTTC. This rearrangement joins TRBV6-1 to TRBJ2-7, with 10 positions matching TRBD2. CDR3 length: 16 amino acids. The V segment lost 2 bases and the J segment 2 bases; nucleotides outside the gene matches: 6. Germline lookup yields CDR1 MNHNS and CDR2 SASEGT.

This chain joins TRBV7-2 and TRBJ2-7; no clear D. The CDR3 is 14 residues long. CDR1 is SGHTA, CDR2 FQGNSA, per germline. Trimming cost V 1 base and J 3 bases, with 10 bases left between them. The CDR3 region has the DNA TGTGCCAGCAGCTTAGTTACAGATGTCTACGAGCAGTACTTC. Its protein product is CASSLVTDVYEQYF.

This clonotype was seen only a few times. V gene TRBV2 combines with J gene TRBJ2-3; 7 bases fit TRBD2. Germline CDR1 and CDR2: SNHLY and FYNNEI. After removal of 7 bases from V and 1 base from J, the junction contained 2 bases not matched to a gene. This CDR3 contains 13 residues. CDR3 DNA sequence: TGTGCCAGCACACGGGGGGGCACAGATACGCAGTATTTT. Its protein is CASTRGGTDTQYF.

The chain has TRBV7-9 and TRBJ1-2; TRBD1 aligns across 10 bases. The CDR3 is made up of 16 amino acids. Germline V gives CDR1 SEHNR, CDR2 FQNEAQ (reference sequence). V lost 5 bases to trimming and J lost 3 bases; unmatched junction nucleotides: 9. The CDR3 loop is CASSTRQGARYYGYTF. CDR3 in DNA: TGTGCCAGCAGCACTCGACAGGGGGCGCGGTACTATGGCTACACCTTC.

This chain uses TRBV10-1 with TRBJ2-3; 7 bases line up with TRBD1. V shed 0 bases and J 4 bases; nucleotides not matched to a gene: 19. The length of the CDR3 is 20 residues. Germline V gives CDR1 WNHNN, CDR2 SYGVQD (reference sequence). CDR3 amino acids: CASSESPLDRYDRSADTQYF. The CDR3 bases are TGCGCCAGCAGTGAGTCGCCCCTGGACAGGTACGACAGAAGTGCAGATACGCAGTATTTT.

In this sample, this clonotype turned up a few times. CDR3 protein: CASSLGPGFNQPQHF. CDR3 coding DNA: TGTGCCAGCAGCTTGGGTCCAGGGTTCAATCAGCCCCAGCATTTT. The chain employs TRBV7-9 and TRBJ1-5, with D possibly matching TRBD1 (5 bases). The germline V gene encodes CDR1 SEHNR and CDR2 FQNEAQ (reference sequence). This CDR3 spans 15 amino acids. Trimming left V 3 bases short and J 3 bases short, with 12 bases between.

CDR3 region: CASSQDMGNYGYTF. In DNA, the CDR3 is TGTGCCAGCAGCCAAGATATGGGCAACTATGGCTACACCTTC. The V call is TRBV14, the J call TRBJ1-2; D unclear. Germline CDR1 reads SGHDN; CDR2 reads FVKESK. Trimming cost V 0 bases and J 2 bases, with 7 bases left between them. The CDR3 sequence is 14 residues long.

This rearrangement joins TRBV12-3 or TRBV12-4 to TRBJ2-7; the match to TRBD1 covers 7 bases. Trimming removed 2 bases from V and 5 bases from J; junction bases left unmatched: 9. The CDR3 contains 15 residues. For the CDR3, the DNA is TGTGCCAGCAGTTTAACCCGACAGGGCGGTCACGAGCAGTACTTC. Protein: CASSLTRQGGHEQYF.

J is TRBJ2-2 and V is TRBV7-9, with D hard to call. V lost 1 base, J lost 7 bases, and 7 bases lay in between. The CDR3 runs to 13 residues. The V gene's germline CDR1 is SEHNR and CDR2 FQNEAQ (reference sequence). The CDR3 is CASSLDRDGELFF. The CDR3 DNA sequence: TGTGCCAGCAGCTTAGACCGAGACGGGGAGCTGTTTTTT.

The chain uses TRBV6-1 and TRBJ1-5; D possibly corresponds to TRBD1 (6 bases). CDR3 length equals 14 residues. The germline V gene has CDR1 MNHNS and CDR2 SASEGT. The ends were cut back, 6 bases at V and 0 bases at J, with 9 bases in the middle. The CDR3: CASSPGHSNQPQHF. CDR3 in DNA: TGTGCCAGCAGCCCGGGACATAGCAATCAGCCCCAGCATTTT.

The gene calls are TRBV5-1 and TRBJ2-5; a weak D match, TRBD1 (5 bases). The V gene lost 2 bases and the J gene lost 3 bases, with 8 bases spanning the gap. This CDR3 has 13 residues. Looked up from germline, CDR1 is SGHRS and CDR2 is YFSETQ. The CDR3 DNA reads as TGCGCCAGCAGCTTCGGCAGGGAAGAGACCCAGTACTTC. Translation: CASSFGREETQYF.

The sample holds a few counts of this clonotype. The chain couples TRBV20-1 to TRBJ2-3; 10 bases are a match to TRBD1. With 6 bases clipped from V and 1 base from J, the junction kept 4 bases outside the gene matches. Germline V gives CDR1 DFQATT, CDR2 SNEGSKA (reference sequence). The CDR3 is 14 amino acids. CDR3 sequence (DNA): TGCAGTGCGTCCGGGACAGGGGGCACAGATACGCAGTATTTT. The encoded protein is CSASGTGGTDTQYF.

This clonotype appeared a few times. The rearrangement links TRBV20-1 to TRBJ2-5; D is undetermined. This CDR3 is built from 13 residues. Per germline, CDR1 DFQATT and CDR2 SNEGSKA (reference sequence). V gave up 3 bases and J gave up 5 bases, with 13 bases separating them. The CDR3: CSARGSGRETQYF. The CDR3 DNA reads as TGCAGTGCTAGGGGGTCAGGTCGGGAGACCCAGTACTTC.

V usage is TRBV21-1 and J usage is TRBJ2-7; TRBD2 was called by the table and not checked on the DNA. TRBV21-1 counts as a pseudogene. This CDR3 spans 15 amino acids. CDR3 sequence (DNA): TGTGCCAGCAGCTCGGGCGGGACTAGCGACTACGAGCAGTACTTC. Amino acid sequence: CASSSGGTSDYEQYF.

This clonotype was seen a handful of times. The CDR3 protein is CSASRADRGNQPQHF. CDR3 sequence (DNA): TGCAGTGCTTCGAGGGCCGACCGGGGCAATCAGCCCCAGCATTTT. The chain joins TRBV20-1 to TRBJ1-5; D is ambiguous. Trimming left V 5 bases short and J 2 bases short, with 16 bases between. The CDR3 is 15 residues long. Germline lookup yields CDR1 DFQATT and CDR2 SNEGSKA (reference sequence).

This clonotype was seen once. The J gene is TRBJ1-3, the V gene TRBV4-1; D gene ambiguous. This CDR3 contains 16 residues. CDR1 MGHRA and CDR2 YSYEKL come from the germline V gene. Trimming pared 4 bases from V and 0 bases from J, leaving 13 bases between. CDR3 sequence (DNA): TGCGCCAGCAGCCCCTCGGGAAGCTACTCTGGAAACACCATATATTTT. Protein sequence: CASSPSGSYSGNTIYF.

J is TRBJ1-1 and V is TRBV6-5, with unresolved D. This CDR3 is 15 amino acids long. Germline V gene sequence: CDR1 MNHEY, CDR2 SVGAGI. Trimming shortened V by 2 bases and J by 2 bases, and 12 bases separated the two germline ends. CDR3: CASSYERVSNTEAFF. The CDR3 DNA reads as TGTGCCAGCAGTTACGAGCGCGTTAGTAACACTGAAGCTTTCTTT.

The chain links TRBV5-6 to TRBJ1-2; possibly TRBD1 for D (5 bases). There are 14 residues in the CDR3. Per germline, CDR1 SGHDT and CDR2 YYEEEE. The ends were cut back, 4 bases at V and 4 bases at J, with 14 bases in the middle. The CDR3 is CASSPRRDLYGYTF. The CDR3 DNA reads TGTGCCAGCAGCCCGAGGAGGGACCTCTATGGCTACACCTTC.

The V gene is TRBV4-1, the J gene TRBJ1-1, with no clear D. There are 16 residues in the CDR3. CDR1 and CDR2 from the germline V gene are MGHRA and YSYEKL. V shed 2 bases and J shed 1 base, with 14 bases lying between them. Here the CDR3 DNA reads TGCGCCAGCAGCCAAAACTCCGGAATAGGGAACACTGAAGCTTTCTTT. Encoded protein: CASSQNSGIGNTEAFF.

The rearrangement uses TRBV10-2 and TRBJ2-5; 10 bases align to TRBD2. Germline V CDR1 and CDR2: WSHSY, SAAADI. The V gene end was trimmed by 5 bases and the J gene end by 4 bases; junction bases not matched to a gene: 4. This CDR3 contains 14 residues. The CDR3 DNA reads as TGCGCCAGCAGTACAGCGGGAGGGGGAGAGACCCAGTACTTC. Amino acid sequence: CASSTAGGGETQYF.

This clonotype occurred a few times. This chain links TRBV11-2 with TRBJ2-7; D is possibly TRBD2 (6 bases). The CDR3 extends over 14 amino acids. The germline gives CDR1 SGHAT, CDR2 FQNNGV. V gave up 5 bases and J gave up 6 bases, with 17 bases separating them. The CDR3 loop reads CASSPVARRGEQYF. Here the CDR3 DNA reads TGTGCCAGCAGCCCAGTAGCGCGGAGGGGCGAGCAGTACTTC.

J is TRBJ1-1 and V is TRBV20-1; D remains ambiguous. Germline assignment: CDR1 DFQATT and CDR2 SNEGSKA (reference sequence). Trimming cost V 5 bases and J 0 bases, with 19 bases left between them. There are 16 residues in the CDR3. The CDR3: CSAPPSRGIVNTEAFF. CDR3 nucleotides: TGCAGTGCTCCCCCCTCCCGGGGAATCGTGAACACTGAAGCTTTCTTT.

This chain connects TRBV24-1 to TRBJ2-1; 7 nucleotides match TRBD1. CDR3 length: 17 residues. Germline loops: CDR1 KGHDR, CDR2 SFDVKD. Trimming at V came to 3 bases and at J to 0 bases, leaving 7 bases not matched to a gene. CDR3 region: CATSDTQGRSSYNEQFF. CDR3 coding DNA: TGTGCCACCAGTGATACACAGGGGCGGAGCTCCTACAATGAGCAGTTCTTC.

The J gene is TRBJ1-2, the V gene TRBV28; D might be TRBD1 (6 bases). The CDR3 has 16 amino acids. Trimming took off 8 bases at V and 4 bases at J, with 23 bases between the two ends. Per the germline V gene, CDR1 is MDHEN and CDR2 is SYDVKM. CDR3 sequence reads: CASSPHGEGEAYGYTF. CDR3 sequence (DNA): TGTGCCAGCTCACCGCACGGGGAGGGGGAGGCCTATGGCTACACCTTC.

The chain couples TRBV7-9 to TRBJ1-2; 7 positions match TRBD1. The CDR3 is made up of 14 amino acids. Germline trimming cut 1 base from V and 4 bases from J; bases unmatched to any gene: 3. Germline V CDR1 and CDR2: SEHNR, FQNEAQ (reference sequence). The CDR3 here is CASSLGRDSYGYTF. CDR3 DNA: TGTGCCAGCAGCTTAGGGCGGGACAGCTATGGCTACACCTTC.

The rearrangement links TRBV20-1 to TRBJ2-5; 9 bases agree with TRBD2. The CDR3 is made up of 14 amino acids. Trimming cost V 6 bases and J 3 bases; bases outside gene matches: 8. In germline, CDR1 is DFQATT, CDR2 SNEGSKA (reference sequence). CDR3 sequence: CSAFTRLAEETQYF. The CDR3 coding sequence is TGCAGTGCGTTCACGAGACTAGCGGAAGAGACCCAGTACTTC.